Presented here are 8 T cell receptor beta chains from one specimen sequenced in a study of T cell responses to AZD1222 COVID-19 vaccine. Clones were sequenced by immunoSEQ multiplex PCR, and TCRdb holds only the in-frame ones, with some missing. Altogether tens of thousands of clones are present, roughly 87% being singletons, with the ten largest covering roughly 17%. The sample consisted of peripheral blood, taken on day 0 of AZD1222 vaccination. All receptors derive from an adult in good health.

The CDR3 DNA is TGCGCCACCGCCCGGACGGAGGGCTTAGATACGCAGTATTTT. Translated, it gives CATARTEGLDTQYF. V usage is TRBV4-1 and J usage is TRBJ2-3; possibly TRBD2 for D (6 bases). The CDR3 totals 14 residues. The V gene's germline CDR1 is MGHRA and CDR2 YSYEKL. The V end was cut by 10 bases, the J end by 5 bases, with 19 bases between.

The CDR3 bases are TGCAGCGTTGAAGGGGACAGGGGGAGGCAAGAGACCCAGTACTTC. This encodes CSVEGDRGRQETQYF. This chain uses TRBV29-1 with TRBJ2-5; 11 bases match TRBD1. The CDR3 has 15 residues. The V gene's germline CDR1 is SQVTM and CDR2 ANQGSEA. J lost 2 bases, V lost 1 base, and 3 bases had no gene match. Filled out from reference TRBV29-1 and TRBJ2-5, the complete variable domain reads SAVISQKPSRDICQRGTSLTIQCQVDSQVTMMFWYRQQPGQSLTLIATANQGSEATYESGFVIDKFPISRPNLTFSTLTVSNMSPEDSSIYLCSVEGDRGRQETQYFGPGTRLLVL.

The V call is TRBV6-5, the J call TRBJ1-6; 10 nucleotides align to TRBD1. This CDR3 is built from 15 residues. Germline V CDR1 and CDR2: MNHEY, SVGAGI. V was clipped by 0 bases and J by 9 bases; unmatched bases: 2. In DNA form, the CDR3 reads TGTGCCAGCAGTTACTCGACAGGGGGCTCTTCACCCCTCCACTTT. Its translation: CASSYSTGGSSPLHF.

V is TRBV19 and J is TRBJ1-1; 9 positions match TRBD1. From germline, CDR1 is LNHDA and CDR2 SQIVND (reference sequence). The CDR3 length is 18 residues. V was pared by 1 base and J by 0 bases, with 9 bases of the junction left unmatched. The CDR3 nucleotides read TGTGCCAGTAGTATAGTGGTTAGCGGGACAGGGCTGAACACTGAAGCTTTCTTT. Its translation: CASSIVVSGTGLNTEAFF. The full variable domain, its missing parts supplied by reference TRBV19 and TRBJ1-1, is DGGITQSPKYLFRKEGQNVTLSCEQNLNHDAMYWYRQDPGQGLRLIYYSQIVNDFQKGDIAEGYSVSREKKESFPLTVTSAQKNPTAFYLCASSIVVSGTGLNTEAFFGQGTRLTVV.

The gene calls are TRBV15 and TRBJ1-6; D is undetermined. Germline CDR1 is LNHNV and CDR2 is YYDKDF (reference sequence). The CDR3 contains 14 residues. The ends were cut back, 5 bases at V and 7 bases at J, with 12 bases in the middle. CDR3 nucleotide sequence: TGTGCCACCAGCGCGATCGACCTAAATTCACCCCTCCACTTT. Its protein product is CATSAIDLNSPLHF.

V is TRBV7-3 and J is TRBJ2-2, with TRBD1 matching 7 bases. This CDR3 spans 16 amino acids. Trimming took 5 bases from V and 7 from J; bases not matched to a gene: 13. Germline values: CDR1 SGHTA, CDR2 FQGTGA. CDR3 amino acids: CASSQGQSVGFGELFF. The CDR3 DNA sequence: TGTGCCAGCAGCCAGGGACAGTCTGTGGGTTTCGGGGAGCTGTTTTTT. Variable domain in full (rest from reference TRBV7-3 and TRBJ2-2): GAGVSQTPSNKVTEKGKYVELRCDPISGHTALYWYRQSLGQGPEFLIYFQGTGAADDSGLPNDRFFAVRPEGSVSTLKIQRTERGDSAVYLCASSQGQSVGFGELFFGEGSRLTVL.

This clone occurred once. In DNA form, the CDR3 reads TGCGCCAGCAGCCGGAGCGGGACAGGGGTGACTGAAGCTTTCTTT. It is translated as CASSRSGTGVTEAFF. The genes are TRBV5-1 and TRBJ1-1, with 10 bases aligning to TRBD1. CDR1 and CDR2 from the germline V gene are SGHRS and YFSETQ. The J segment lost 5 bases and the V segment lost 4 bases, leaving 8 bases of the junction unmatched. The CDR3 sequence is 15 residues long.

The chain recombines TRBV3-1 (or the pseudogene TRBV3-2) with TRBJ2-2, with TRBD2 identical over 11 bases. V lost 4 bases and J lost 4; bases outside the gene matches: 2. This CDR3 comprises 15 residues. Germline V gene data show CDR1 as LGHDT and CDR2 as YNNKEL (reference sequence). The CDR3 DNA reads as TGTGCCAGCAGCCTGACTAGCGGGGTCACCGGGGAGCTGTTTTTT. Protein sequence: CASSLTSGVTGELFF.